This paragraph reports one T cell receptor (beta chain). Its antigen is still unknown. This record comes from a study of shared clonotypes between healthy human individuals. Whole-study results and caveats: Estimated richness was generally greater in naive than memory subsets. Genetic and exposure-history diversity was limited by the few donors. Some naive CD4 clonotypes, 4% to 6%, turned up in common across four donors.

Germline CDR1 is SGHNT and CDR2 is YYREEE (reference sequence). This CDR3 has 14 amino acids. With 0 bases clipped from V and 10 bases from J, the junction kept 5 bases outside the gene matches. Repertoires were generated with immunoSEQ multiplex PCR, while TCRdb's copy carries only in-frame clones and drops some. The repertoire includes about 1.5 million clones, over 95% of them detected once, and more than 0.9% sits in the top ten. The chain links TRBV5-4 to TRBJ2-1, with TRBD2 matching over 9 bases. Sample: naive CD4+ T cells sorted from blood. Subset given: CD45RA+ positively selected. This TCR came from a man aged 25-40 years in good health. The CDR3 region has the DNA TGTGCCAGCAGCTTGGAGCTAGCGGGAAGGGAGCAGTTCTTC. Protein product: CASSLELAGREQFF.